This entry is about one TCR beta chain. The data stem from a study of T cell responses to AZD1222 COVID-19 vaccine. The V gene lost 4 bases and the J gene lost 0 bases, with 17 bases spanning the gap. Germline V lookup: CDR1 SGDLS, CDR2 YYNGEE. The CDR3 length is 17 residues. Sequencing used immunoSEQ multiplex PCR; TCRdb keeps in-frame clones, though not all of them. Here the sample spans about 120,000 clones, around 90% being singletons. Material: peripheral blood, obtained on day 0 of AZD1222 vaccination. The TCR was taken from an adult in good health. The chain couples TRBV9 to TRBJ1-3; maybe TRBD1 (5 bases). The CDR3 DNA reads TGTGCCAGCAGCCCGACGGGACGGACTTTCTCTGGAAACACCATATATTTT. It encodes CASSPTGRTFSGNTIYF.